This T cell receptor (beta chain) was identified in a study of blood T cell repertoires in COVID-19. Study-wide background: The United States, Italy and Spain provided the acute and convalescent COVID-19 samples. PBMCs, B-cell-depleted T cells, or T cells were the source of the cDNA or gDNA that made up the material.

Original processing methods: The authors estimated nucleated cell counts from reference gene primer amplification. The table came from immunoSEQ multiplex PCR; TCRdb's copy has only in-frame clones and leaves some out. From that table come the V and J calls and clone size; the DNA was used to work out D and trimming. Of over 110,000 clones listed, approximately 84% were seen once; the top ten hold 3.9%. Ages ranged from about 18 to 89 years, with residence in around 24 US areas. The sequenced sample consisted of PBMCs or T cells enriched from blood (not recorded which). This receptor was identified in a middle-aged man in a cohort exposed to, infected with or recovered from COVID-19 (not recorded which).

The CDR3 loop is CATTTGDSRWGYTF. The CDR3 DNA reads as TGTGCCACCACGACCGGGGACTCCCGGTGGGGCTACACCTTC. The V and J genes are TRBV15 and TRBJ1-2; weak D call: TRBD1 (5 bases). Germline CDR1 LNHNV, CDR2 YYDKDF (reference sequence). The CDR3 has 14 residues. V was cut by 7 bases and J by 8 bases, with 20 bases left in between.